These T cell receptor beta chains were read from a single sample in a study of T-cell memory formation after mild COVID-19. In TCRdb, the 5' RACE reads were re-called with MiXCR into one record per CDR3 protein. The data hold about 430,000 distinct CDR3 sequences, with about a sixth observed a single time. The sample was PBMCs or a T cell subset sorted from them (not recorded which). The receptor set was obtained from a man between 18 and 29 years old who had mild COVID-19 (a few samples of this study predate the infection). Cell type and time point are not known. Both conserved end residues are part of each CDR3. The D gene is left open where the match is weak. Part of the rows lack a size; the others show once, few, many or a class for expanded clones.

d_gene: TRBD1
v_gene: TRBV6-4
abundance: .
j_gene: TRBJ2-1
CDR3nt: TGTGCCAGCGCTGCCGGGACAGCCAACAATGAGCAGTTCTTC
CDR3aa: CASAAGTANNEQFF

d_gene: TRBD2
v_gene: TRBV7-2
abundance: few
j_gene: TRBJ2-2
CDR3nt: TGTGCCAGCAGCTCACTAGCGGGGGGGCCCTGGGAGCTGTTTTTT
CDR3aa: CASSSLAGGPWELFF

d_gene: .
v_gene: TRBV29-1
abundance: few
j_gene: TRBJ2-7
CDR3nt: TGCAGCGTTACCGGCAACTCCTACGAGCAGTACTTC
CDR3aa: CSVTGNSYEQYF

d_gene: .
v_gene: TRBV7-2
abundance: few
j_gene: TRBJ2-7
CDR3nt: TGTGCCAGCAGCTCGAGTCTGGCGGGTTCCTACGAGCAGTACTTC
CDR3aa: CASSSSLAGSYEQYF

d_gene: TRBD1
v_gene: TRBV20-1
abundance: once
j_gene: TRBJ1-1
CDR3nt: TGCAGTGCGAGACCGACAGGGGCCAAAAACACTGAAGCTTTCTTT
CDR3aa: CSARPTGAKNTEAFF

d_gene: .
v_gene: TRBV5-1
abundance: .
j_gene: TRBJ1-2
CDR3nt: TGCGCCAGCAGGCCAGATTATGGCTACACCTTTAGGAGCGGCTACACCTTC
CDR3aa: CASRPDYGYTFRSGYTF

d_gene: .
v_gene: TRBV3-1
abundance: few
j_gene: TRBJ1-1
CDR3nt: TGTGCCAGCAGCTACGTGGGGAGGGAAGCTTTCTTT
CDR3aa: CASSYVGREAFF

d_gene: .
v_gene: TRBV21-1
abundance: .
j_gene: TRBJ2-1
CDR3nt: TGTGCCAGTTTCCATCTAGCTGGGGGTTTAGAGGAGCAGTTCTTC
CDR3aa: CASFHLAGGLEEQFF

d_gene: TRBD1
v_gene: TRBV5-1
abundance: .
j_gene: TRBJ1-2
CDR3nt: TGCGCCAGCAGCTATGGGACAGGGATCCTCTATGGCTACACCTTC
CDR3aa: CASSYGTGILYGYTF

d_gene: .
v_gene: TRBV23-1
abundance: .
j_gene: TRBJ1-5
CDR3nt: TGCGCCAGCAGCCATACAGGGCGCAGGCGTTATCAGCCCCAGCATTTT
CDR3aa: CASSHTGRRRYQPQHF

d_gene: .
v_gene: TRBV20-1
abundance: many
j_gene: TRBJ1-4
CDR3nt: TGCAGTGCTCCTACCCGGAATGAAAAACTGTTTTTT
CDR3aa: CSAPTRNEKLFF

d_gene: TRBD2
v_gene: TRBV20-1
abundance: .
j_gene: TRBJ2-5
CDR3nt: TGCAGTGCTAGTCGGCGTAGCGGGGAAGAGACCCAGTACTTC
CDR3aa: CSASRRSGEETQYF

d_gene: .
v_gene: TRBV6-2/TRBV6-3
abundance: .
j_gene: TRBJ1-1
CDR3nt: TGTGCCAGCAGTTACTCCGGCACGGGTGAAGCTTTCTTT
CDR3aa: CASSYSGTGEAFF

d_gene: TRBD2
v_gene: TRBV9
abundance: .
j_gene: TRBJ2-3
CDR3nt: TGTGCCAGCAACGGCGGGGGGGTGATGGATACGCAGTATTTT
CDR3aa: CASNGGGVMDTQYF

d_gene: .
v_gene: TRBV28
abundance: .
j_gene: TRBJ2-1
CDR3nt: TGTGCCAGCAGTTTCGTTGGGGGGAATGAGCAGTTCTTC
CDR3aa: CASSFVGGNEQFF

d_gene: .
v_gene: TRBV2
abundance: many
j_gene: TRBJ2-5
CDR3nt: TGTGCCAGCAGACAGGGTATAGGGGAGACCCAGTACTTC
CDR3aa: CASRQGIGETQYF

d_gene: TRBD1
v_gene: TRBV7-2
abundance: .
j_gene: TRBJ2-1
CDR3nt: TGTGCCAGCAGCTTAGTCCCCGACAGGGGCCATGAGCAGTTCTTC
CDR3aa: CASSLVPDRGHEQFF

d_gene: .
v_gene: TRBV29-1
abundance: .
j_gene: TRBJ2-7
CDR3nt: TGCAGCGCCCAGGTCGGGAGCGAGCAGTACTTC
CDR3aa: CSAQVGSEQYF

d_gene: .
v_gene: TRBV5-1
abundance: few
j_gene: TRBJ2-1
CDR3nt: TGCGCCAGCAGCTTGGAGCTTGGGTCCAATGAGCAGTTCTTC
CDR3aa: CASSLELGSNEQFF

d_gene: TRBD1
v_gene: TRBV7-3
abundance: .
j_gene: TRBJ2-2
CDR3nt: TGTGCCAGCAGATCCGACAGGGGTCCCGCCGGGGAGCTGTTTTTT
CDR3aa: CASRSDRGPAGELFF

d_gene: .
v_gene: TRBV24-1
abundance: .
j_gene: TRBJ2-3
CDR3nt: TGTGCCACCAGTGAATCCACAGGTTACACAGATACGCAGTATTTT
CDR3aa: CATSESTGYTDTQYF

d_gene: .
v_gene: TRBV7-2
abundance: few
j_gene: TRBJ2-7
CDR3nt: TGTGCCAGTAAAACAGAGAGCACCTACGAGCAGTACTTC
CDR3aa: CASKTESTYEQYF

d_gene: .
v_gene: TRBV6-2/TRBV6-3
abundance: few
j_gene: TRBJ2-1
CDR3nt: TGTGCCAGCAGTTATCTTCCAGGGTCGGGTGAGCAGTTCTTC
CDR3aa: CASSYLPGSGEQFF